This T cell receptor (beta chain) stems from a study of Ad26.COV2.S vaccination and SARS-CoV-2 variants. Study information: The COV1001 Ad26.COV2.S trial arm included the donor.

The sample's treatment: about 20 received Ad26.COV2.S at low or high dose, single or two shots; about 5 received placebo; per-sample allocation not given. Specimens were obtained on day 63 following the first vaccine or placebo injection. This clone turned up a few times. The V and J ends lost 4 bases and 0 bases respectively, with 10 bases between them. Germline CDR1 is SQVTM and CDR2 is ANQGSEA. The CDR3 spans 14 residues. Only in-frame clones appear in the TCRdb table, and some are missing; sequencing was by immunoSEQ multiplex PCR. The table includes 400,000 to 450,000 clones, about nine tenths detected once.

The source of this sequence is a person aged 18-65 years who received the Ad26.COV2.S COVID-19 vaccine or a placebo. J is TRBJ2-1 and V is TRBV29-1; unclear D gene. Sample: peripheral blood, taken in a trial of Ad26.COV2.S vaccine versus placebo. The CDR3 DNA is TGCAGCGTTGTCAAGGCTAGCTCCTACAATGAGCAGTTCTTC. This gives the protein CSVVKASSYNEQFF.